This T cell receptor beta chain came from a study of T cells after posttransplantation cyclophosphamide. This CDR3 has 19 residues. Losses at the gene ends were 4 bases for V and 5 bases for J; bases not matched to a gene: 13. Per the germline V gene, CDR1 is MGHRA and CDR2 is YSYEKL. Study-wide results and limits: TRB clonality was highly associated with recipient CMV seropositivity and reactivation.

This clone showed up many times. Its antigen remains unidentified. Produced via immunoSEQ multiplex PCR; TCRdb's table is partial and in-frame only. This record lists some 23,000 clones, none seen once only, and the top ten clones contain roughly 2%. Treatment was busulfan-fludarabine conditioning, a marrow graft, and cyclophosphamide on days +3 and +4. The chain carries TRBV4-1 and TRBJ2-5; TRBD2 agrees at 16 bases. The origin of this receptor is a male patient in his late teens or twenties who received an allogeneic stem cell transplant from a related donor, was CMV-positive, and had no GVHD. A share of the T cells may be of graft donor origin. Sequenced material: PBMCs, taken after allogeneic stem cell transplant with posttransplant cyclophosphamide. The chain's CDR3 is CASSRPGLAGGPVRETQYF. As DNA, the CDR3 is TGCGCCAGCAGCCGCCCGGGACTAGCGGGAGGGCCTGTCCGCGAGACCCAGTACTTC.